The entry below gives a single T cell receptor (beta chain) sequence along with its context. What it recognizes is unknown. It was with a sample-barcoded 5' primer and a J-beta primer mix that a second PCR of about 7 to 12 cycles was run. TCRdb processed the 5' RACE reads anew with MiXCR; each CDR3 protein has one entry. The sample includes approximately 670,000 distinct CDR3 sequences, around 41% of them seen just once. The CDR3 loop spans 15 amino acids. The V gene's germline CDR1 is SGHDN and CDR2 FVKESK. Unmatched junction bases numbered 3, after V lost 1 base and J lost 9 bases. This entry belongs to a study of blood T cells in healthy people across ages. About the research overall: Template switching recovered approximately one barcoded beta molecule for every two T cells.

Overall study results and limits: CMV status of donors was not determined, possibly confounding expanded clonotype changes.

Every participating donor contributed 8.5 to 10 milliliters of peripheral blood through a draw. The chain combines TRBV14 with TRBJ2-1; the match to TRBD2 covers 13 bases. The sequence was obtained from a man older than 75 in good health. The source material was blood. As DNA, the CDR3 is TGTGCCAGCAGCCAAGGACTAGCGGGAGGAGTTGAGCAGTTCTTC. It translates to CASSQGLAGGVEQFF. The entire variable domain, with the rest obtained from reference TRBV14 and TRBJ2-1, is as follows: EAGVTQFPSHSVIEKGQTVTLRCDPISGHDNLYWYRRVMGKEIKFLLHFVKESKQDESGMPNNRFLAERTGGTYSTLKVQPAELEDSGVYFCASSQGLAGGVEQFFGPGTRLTVL.